The sequence of this T cell receptor (beta chain) was determined in a study of T-cell memory formation after mild COVID-19. Across the study: The study found TCR clusters largely donor specific.

Trimming took off 2 bases at V and 4 bases at J, with 9 bases between the two ends. Germline V gene sequence: CDR1 MNHEY, CDR2 SVGAGI. The CDR3 spans 14 residues. TCRalpha and TCRbeta libraries used 5'RACE with constant-segment primers and UMIs. TCRdb passed the 5' RACE reads through MiXCR, listing each CDR3 protein once. The sample contains approximately 570,000 distinct CDR3 sequences, roughly 18% of which appear only once. The study, taken as a whole, reports: Mainly in CM and EM were contracting CD4+ clones; CD8+ were in EMRA. Clones that got smaller from day 15 to 85 had even CD4/CD8, while clones growing later tipped toward CD4+.

In regard to this clonotype: Its antigen is as yet unknown.

The chain links TRBV6-5 to TRBJ2-1; D unresolved. Sequencing was carried out using PBMCs or a T cell subset sorted from them (not recorded which). The TCR sequence derives from an adult woman who had mild COVID-19 (a few samples of this study predate the infection). Cell type and time point are not known. The CDR3 protein is CASSYPGPYNEQFF. The CDR3 DNA reads TGTGCCAGCAGTTACCCCGGACCGTACAATGAGCAGTTCTTC.